This T cell receptor (beta chain) is from a study of T-cell reconstitution after alpha-beta-depleted transplantation in children. Regarding the study as a whole: Hyperexpanded clones declined; after one year, newly produced T cells mostly supplied diversity. After transplant, at about two months, alpha-beta T cells were reportedly derived from several hundred expanded graft clones. At day 60, the high TCRbeta diversity found in some patients originated from recipient T cells and thymic progenitors that had survived.

A TCRbeta library incorporating unique molecular identifiers was prepared. TCRdb re-derived calls from the PCR reads in MiXCR, one entry per CDR3 protein. This table has around 16,000 distinct CDR3 sequences, around 4.9% appearing once. This clonotype came up many times. Its antigen is still unknown. The V end was cut by 3 bases, the J end by 6 bases, with 18 bases between. CDR1 is LNHNV, CDR2 YYDKDF, per germline (reference sequence). CDR3 length: 15 residues. V is TRBV15 and J is TRBJ2-7; a possible D gene is TRBD2 (5 bases). This clonotype was obtained from a boy aged 5-17 years with acute lymphoblastic leukemia, due to receive a stem cell transplant. This specimen was PBMCs, taken before TCRalphabeta/CD19-depleted stem cell transplant. DNA of the CDR3: TGTGCCACCAGCAGGGACGCCCCCGGGGTCGGCGAGCAGTACTTC. Encoded protein: CATSRDAPGVGEQYF.